These 11 T cell receptor beta chains were all obtained from the same sample, sequenced in a study of T cells in Graves' hyperthyroidism and ophthalmopathy. Amplification of TCR beta CDR3 regions used RNA as the template. First-round RT-PCR of the TCR CDR3 relied on the HTBI primer set. TCRdb itself ran the multiplex PCR reads through MiXCR, one entry per CDR3 protein. The table lists hundreds of thousands of distinct CDR3 sequences, about a sixth of them singletons, with around 3.3% in the top ten. The specimen was blood. All receptors derive from a woman aged 40-49 years with Graves' ophthalmopathy.

J is TRBJ2-5 and V is TRBV6-1; 12 bases map to TRBD2. The junction had 9 bases not matched to a gene; V was cut back by 5 bases and J by 5 bases. Germline V CDR1 and CDR2: MNHNS, SASEGT. This CDR3 region has 16 residues. In DNA, the CDR3 is TGTGCCAGCAGTTACGGACTAGCGGGGACGTGGGAGACCCAGTACTTC. Protein sequence: CASSYGLAGTWETQYF.

This clonotype has just a few counts. CDR3 protein: CSASTTVYGYTF. The CDR3 nucleotides are TGCAGTGCTAGTACTACAGTTTATGGCTACACCTTC. The chain is built from TRBV20-1 and TRBJ1-2; D is undetermined. The CDR3 length is 12 residues. V lost 3 bases and J lost 5, with 10 bases in between. Germline V gene data show CDR1 as DFQATT and CDR2 as SNEGSKA (reference sequence).

DNA for the CDR3: TGTGCCAGCAGTCCTACTACCCAGGGGTATAATTCACCCCTCCACTTT. This gives the protein CASSPTTQGYNSPLHF. The rearrangement joins TRBV7-9 to TRBJ1-6; D possibly corresponds to TRBD1 (6 bases). The V end lost 6 bases, the J end lost 4 bases, and 16 bases lay between the germline ends. The germline gives CDR1 SEHNR, CDR2 FQNEAQ (reference sequence). The CDR3 sequence is 16 residues long.

This clonotype was seen many times. The chain is built from TRBV6-5 and TRBJ2-1; 12 bases fit TRBD1. The length of the CDR3 is 17 residues. Germline CDR1 and CDR2: MNHEY and SVGAGI. The V segment lost 1 base and the J segment 6 bases; nucleotides outside the gene matches: 7. DNA of the CDR3: TGTGCCAGCAGTTACTTCCAGGGACAGGGGGCTTCCAATGAGCAGTTCTTC. Protein product: CASSYFQGQGASNEQFF.

This chain uses TRBV6-1 with TRBJ2-7; 11 bases are a match to TRBD1. CDR1 MNHNS and CDR2 SASEGT come from the germline V gene. This CDR3 is 17 amino acids long. The J segment lost 6 bases and the V segment lost 6 bases, leaving 16 bases of the junction unmatched. CDR3 residues: CASRPHPGTGGRGEQYF. CDR3 sequence (DNA): TGTGCCAGCAGACCTCACCCCGGGACAGGGGGTAGAGGCGAGCAGTACTTC.

This chain connects TRBV5-4 to TRBJ2-1, with D possibly TRBD2 on 6 matching bases. CDR1 SGHNT and CDR2 YYREEE come from the germline V gene (reference sequence). The CDR3 covers 15 residues. Trimming removed 1 base from V and 5 bases from J, with 13 bases in between. The CDR3 bases are TGTGCCAGCAGCTTGTCAGCGGGCCCCCACAATGAGCAGTTCTTC. Residues: CASSLSAGPHNEQFF.

A remark on this clonotype: One end of the junction fails to match germline, which may point to a read error. This rearrangement joins TRBV2 to TRBJ1-4; 8 bases line up with TRBD1. The CDR3 totals 14 residues. CDR1 is SNHLY, CDR2 FYNNEI, per germline. CDR3 in amino acids: CVSRRQGLSEKLFF. Here the CDR3 DNA reads TGTGTCAGCAGAAGACAGGGGCTGAGTGAAAAACTGTTTTTT.

This clonotype was observed a few times. The genes are TRBV18 and TRBJ2-1, with TRBD1 identical over 9 bases. This CDR3 contains 17 residues. Germline lookup yields CDR1 KGHSH and CDR2 LQKENI. V lost 6 bases, J lost 3 bases, and 12 bases stayed unmatched. CDR3 residues: CASSRDNPGQGYNEQFF. The CDR3 DNA is TGTGCCAGCTCGCGAGACAATCCGGGACAGGGCTACAATGAGCAGTTCTTC.

This clonotype has a count of ten or more. The V gene is TRBV20-1, the J gene TRBJ2-7; D is possibly TRBD2 (6 bases). Germline CDR1 DFQATT, CDR2 SNEGSKA (reference sequence). Trimming left V 3 bases short and J 4 bases short, with 13 bases between. The length of the CDR3 is 13 residues. The CDR3: CSASRSGVYEQYF. DNA of the CDR3: TGCAGTGCTAGTCGGTCGGGGGTGTACGAGCAGTACTTC.

The chain couples TRBV11-3 to TRBJ2-1; 8 nucleotides line up with TRBD2. CDR3 length equals 17 residues. The ends lost 4 bases at V and 4 bases at J; junction bases unmatched: 12. Germline CDR1 reads SGHNT; CDR2 reads YENEEA. In DNA, the CDR3 is TGTGCCAGCAGCTCCGTCGGGGGGGAGTGGGGTTACAATGAGCAGTTCTTC. Its protein product is CASSSVGGEWGYNEQFF.

This clonotype was found many times. This sequence joins TRBV27 and TRBJ1-5; D possibly corresponds to TRBD1 (5 bases). Trimming stripped 5 bases from V and 0 bases from J, with 11 bases between. CDR1 MNHEY and CDR2 SMNVEV come from the germline V gene (reference sequence). The CDR3 sequence is 15 residues long. This CDR3 reads CASSQQGFSNQPQHF. As DNA, the CDR3 is TGTGCCAGCAGTCAGCAGGGTTTTAGCAATCAGCCCCAGCATTTT.